This T cell receptor beta chain derives from a study of T cell repertoires and HLA-DP antigens. Study details: Pre-culture CD4+ samples used about 1.1 ug DNA versus roughly 200 ng for CD137+CD4+ sorts.

Study findings and constraints: Total CD4+ responders were stimulated by HeLa antigen-presenting cells.

Germline V gene sequence: CDR1 GTSNPN, CDR2 SVGIG (reference sequence). The CDR3 is 11 residues long. Trimming cost V 1 base and J 6 bases, with 7 bases left between them. Deep-resolution sequencing targeted about 200,000 T cell genomes in pre-culture CD4+ samples. Measured with immunoSEQ multiplex PCR; TCRdb has only the in-frame clones, and not every one. The sample yields about 89,000 clones, approximately 89% seen once. Notes on this clone: No antigen is known for it.

This TCR was sampled from a man aged 45-60 years in good health and CMV-seronegative. Sequenced: CD4+ T cells from PBMCs. The genes are TRBV30 and TRBJ2-7; D remains ambiguous. In DNA form, the CDR3 reads TGTGCCTGGAGTGAGACTGCCGAGCAGTACTTC. Its translation is CAWSETAEQYF.